This record covers a single T cell receptor (beta chain). The antigen remains unidentified. The sample is drawn from a study of cytomegalovirus exposure and HLA in healthy donors. Whole-study results and caveats: It was reported that the classifier diagnosed cytomegalovirus status with high specificity and sensitivity in both the original and validation cohorts.

Sequencing used immunoSEQ multiplex PCR; TCRdb keeps in-frame clones, though not all of them. The profile shows under 200,000 clones, about 86% of them singletons. The CDR3 runs to 17 residues. Trimming stripped 0 bases from V and 3 bases from J, with 18 bases between. Germline CDR1 and CDR2: SGDLS and YYNGEE. The sequenced material came from PBMCs. The rearrangement uses TRBV9 and TRBJ1-2; D not resolved. The sequence derives from a woman between 18 and 30 years old in good health and CMV-seronegative. The CDR3 here is CASSVAPVRADYYGYTF. The CDR3 region has the DNA TGTGCCAGCAGCGTAGCCCCTGTGAGGGCAGACTACTATGGCTACACCTTC.